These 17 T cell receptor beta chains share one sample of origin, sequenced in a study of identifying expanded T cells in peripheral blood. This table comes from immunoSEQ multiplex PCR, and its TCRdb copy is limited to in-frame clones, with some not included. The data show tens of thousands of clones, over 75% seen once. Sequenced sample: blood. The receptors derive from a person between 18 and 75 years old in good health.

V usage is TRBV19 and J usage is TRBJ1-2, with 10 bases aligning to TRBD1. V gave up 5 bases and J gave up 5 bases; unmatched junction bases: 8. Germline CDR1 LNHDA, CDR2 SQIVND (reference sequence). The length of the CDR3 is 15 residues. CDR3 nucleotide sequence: TGTGCCAGTAGTCAGGGACAGGGGACCCTATATGGCTACACCTTC. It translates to CASSQGQGTLYGYTF.

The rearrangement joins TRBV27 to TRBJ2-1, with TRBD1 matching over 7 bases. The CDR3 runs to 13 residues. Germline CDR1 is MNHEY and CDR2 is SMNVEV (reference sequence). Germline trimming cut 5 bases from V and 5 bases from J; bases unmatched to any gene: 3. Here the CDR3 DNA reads TGTGCCAGCAGTGACAGGGTCAACAATGAGCAGTTCTTC. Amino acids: CASSDRVNNEQFF.

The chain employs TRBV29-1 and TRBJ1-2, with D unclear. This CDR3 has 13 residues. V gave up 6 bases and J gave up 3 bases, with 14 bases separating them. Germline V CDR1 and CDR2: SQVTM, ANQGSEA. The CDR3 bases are TGCAGCGTACCGGCTGTAGGAGACTATGGCTACACCTTC. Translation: CSVPAVGDYGYTF.

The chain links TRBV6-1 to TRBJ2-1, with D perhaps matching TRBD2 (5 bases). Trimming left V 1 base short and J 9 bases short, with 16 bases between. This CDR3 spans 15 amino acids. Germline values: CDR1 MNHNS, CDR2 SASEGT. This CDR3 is CASSEVTYGISEQFF. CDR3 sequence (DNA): TGTGCCAGCAGTGAAGTGACTTACGGGATTAGTGAGCAGTTCTTC.

The CDR3 region is CASSQAWDRETGNTIYF. CDR3 bases: TGCGCCAGCAGCCAAGCTTGGGACAGGGAGACTGGAAACACCATATATTTT. V and J are TRBV4-3 and TRBJ1-3, with 9 positions matching TRBD1. J gave up 2 bases and V 1 base, and 6 bases lay outside the gene matches. From germline, CDR1 is LGHNA and CDR2 YSLEER. The CDR3 is 17 residues long.

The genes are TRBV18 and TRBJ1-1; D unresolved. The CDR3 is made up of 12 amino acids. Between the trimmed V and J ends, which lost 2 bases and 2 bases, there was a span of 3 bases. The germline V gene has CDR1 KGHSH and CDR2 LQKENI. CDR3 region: CASSPFNTEAFF. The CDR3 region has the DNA TGTGCCAGCTCACCATTTAACACTGAAGCTTTCTTT.

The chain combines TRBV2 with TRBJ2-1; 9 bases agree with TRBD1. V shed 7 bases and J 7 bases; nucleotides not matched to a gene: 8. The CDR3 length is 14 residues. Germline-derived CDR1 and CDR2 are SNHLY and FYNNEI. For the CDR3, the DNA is TGTGCCAGCAAGCTGGTCGGACAGGGGAATGAGCAGTTCTTC. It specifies CASKLVGQGNEQFF.

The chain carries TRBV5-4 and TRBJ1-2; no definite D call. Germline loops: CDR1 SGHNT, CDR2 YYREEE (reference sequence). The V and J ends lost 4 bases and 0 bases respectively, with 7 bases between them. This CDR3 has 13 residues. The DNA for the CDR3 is TGTGCCAGCAGCCCCAGAGCTAACTATGGCTACACCTTC. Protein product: CASSPRANYGYTF.

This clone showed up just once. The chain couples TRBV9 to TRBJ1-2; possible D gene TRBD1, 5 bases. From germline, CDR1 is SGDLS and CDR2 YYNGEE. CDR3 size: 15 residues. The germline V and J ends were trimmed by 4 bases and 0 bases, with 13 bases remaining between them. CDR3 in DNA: TGTGCCAGCAGCCAACGACAGACGTCTAACTATGGCTACACCTTC. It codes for CASSQRQTSNYGYTF. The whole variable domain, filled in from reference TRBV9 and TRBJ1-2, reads DSGVTQTPKHLITATGQRVTLRCSPRSGDLSVYWYQQSLDQGLQFLIQYYNGEERAKGNILERFSAQQFPDLHSELNLSSLELGDSALYFCASSQRQTSNYGYTFGSGTRLTVV.

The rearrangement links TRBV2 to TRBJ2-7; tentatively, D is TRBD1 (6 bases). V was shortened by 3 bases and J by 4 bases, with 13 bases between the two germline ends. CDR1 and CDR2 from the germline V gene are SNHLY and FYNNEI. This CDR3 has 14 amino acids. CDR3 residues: CASSDFRGIYEQYF. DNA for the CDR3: TGTGCCAGCAGTGACTTCAGGGGCATTTACGAGCAGTACTTC. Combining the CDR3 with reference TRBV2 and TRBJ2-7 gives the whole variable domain EPEVTQTPSHQVTQMGQEVILRCVPISNHLYFYWYRQILGQKVEFLVSFYNNEISEKSEIFDDQFSVERPDGSNFTLKIRSTKLEDSAMYFCASSDFRGIYEQYFGPGTRLTVT.

The CDR3 bases are TGCAGCGTTGAAATGCGACAGGGTAGTATGATCACCTACGAGCAGTACTTC. It is translated as CSVEMRQGSMITYEQYF. V usage is TRBV29-1 and J usage is TRBJ2-7; TRBD1 aligns across 7 bases. The germline V gene encodes CDR1 SQVTM and CDR2 ANQGSEA. The ends lost 2 bases at V and 2 bases at J; junction bases unmatched: 15. The length of the CDR3 is 17 residues.

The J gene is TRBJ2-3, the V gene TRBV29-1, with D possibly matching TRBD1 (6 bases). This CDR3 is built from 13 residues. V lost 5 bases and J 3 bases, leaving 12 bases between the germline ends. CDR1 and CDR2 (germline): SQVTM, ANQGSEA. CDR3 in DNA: TGCAGCGTTAGGGAAACAGGGACAGATACGCAGTATTTT. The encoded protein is CSVRETGTDTQYF.

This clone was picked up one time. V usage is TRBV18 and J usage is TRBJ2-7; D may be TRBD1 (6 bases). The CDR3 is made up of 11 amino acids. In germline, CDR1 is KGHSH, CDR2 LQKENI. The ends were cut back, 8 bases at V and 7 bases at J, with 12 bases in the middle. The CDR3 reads CASVDQGEQYF. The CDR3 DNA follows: TGTGCCAGCGTCGATCAGGGGGAGCAGTACTTC.

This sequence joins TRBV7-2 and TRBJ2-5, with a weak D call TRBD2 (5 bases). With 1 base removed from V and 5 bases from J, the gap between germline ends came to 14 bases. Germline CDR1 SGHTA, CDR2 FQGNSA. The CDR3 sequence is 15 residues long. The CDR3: CASSLVSQGGETQYF. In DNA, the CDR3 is TGTGCCAGCAGCTTAGTATCCCAAGGAGGTGAGACCCAGTACTTC. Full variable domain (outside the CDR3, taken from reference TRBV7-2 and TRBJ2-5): GAGVSQSPSNKVTEKGKDVELRCDPISGHTALYWYRQSLGQGLEFLIYFQGNSAPDKSGLPSDRFSAERTGGSVSTLTIQRTQQEDSAVYLCASSLVSQGGETQYFGPGTRLLVL.

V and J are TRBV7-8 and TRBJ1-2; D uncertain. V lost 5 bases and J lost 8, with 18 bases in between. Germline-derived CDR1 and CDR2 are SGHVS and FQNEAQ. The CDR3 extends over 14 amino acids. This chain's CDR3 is CASSLTTSGGGYTF. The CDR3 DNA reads TGTGCCAGCAGCCTGACAACGTCCGGAGGCGGCTACACCTTC.

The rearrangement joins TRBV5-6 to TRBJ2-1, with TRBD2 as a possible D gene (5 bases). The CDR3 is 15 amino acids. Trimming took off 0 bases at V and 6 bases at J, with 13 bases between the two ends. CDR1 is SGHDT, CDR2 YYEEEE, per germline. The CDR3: CASSLGLAVSNEQFF. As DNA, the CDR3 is TGTGCCAGCAGCTTGGGGCTAGCTGTTTCCAATGAGCAGTTCTTC.

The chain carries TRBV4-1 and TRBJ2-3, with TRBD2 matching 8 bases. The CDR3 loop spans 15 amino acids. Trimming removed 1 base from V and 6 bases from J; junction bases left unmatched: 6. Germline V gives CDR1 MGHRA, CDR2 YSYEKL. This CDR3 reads CASSQVLAGGDTQYF. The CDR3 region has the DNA TGCGCCAGCAGCCAAGTACTGGCGGGAGGTGATACGCAGTATTTT.